Listed below are T cell receptor beta chains from one sample, sequenced in a study of CXCR3-negative and CXCR3-positive naive CD8 T cells. TCRdb reanalyzed the 5' RACE reads and collapses them to one entry per CDR3 protein, without DNA. Its table lists 100,000 to 150,000 distinct CDR3 sequences. Sequencing used naive CXCR3- CD8+ T cells from blood. These receptors originate from a human donor in good health. Some clones in this sample may be carry-over from other donors' samples. The CDR3 runs from the conserved cysteine through the conserved F or W. Fields, in order: V gene, J gene, CDR3 protein.

V: TRBV28; J: TRBJ2-3; CDR3: CASSGSVGGGTTDTQYF
V: TRBV4-2; J: TRBJ2-7; CDR3: CASSQDRGVEQYF
V: TRBV12-3/TRBV12-4; J: TRBJ2-7; CDR3: CASSLTGITYEQYF
V: TRBV7-9; J: TRBJ1-2; CDR3: CASRPGTAYGYTF
V: TRBV7-9; J: TRBJ1-1; CDR3: CASSPKWDTEAFF
V: TRBV13; J: TRBJ2-1; CDR3: CASSFNRGPTEQFF
V: TRBV7-3; J: TRBJ2-3; CDR3: CASSNTGGTDTQYF
V: TRBV12-3/TRBV12-4; J: TRBJ2-1; CDR3: CASSSRGEQFF
V: TRBV10-1; J: TRBJ2-2; CDR3: CSNIPGGPSTGELFF
V: TRBV9; J: TRBJ2-7; CDR3: CASSESPTGVNSYEQYF
V: TRBV29-1; J: TRBJ1-2; CDR3: CSVDGGQDYGYTF
V: TRBV21-1; J: TRBJ2-7; CDR3: CASSKIRTGRGYEQYF
V: TRBV29-1; J: TRBJ2-7; CDR3: CSVEVMAEQYF
V: TRBV19; J: TRBJ1-6; CDR3: CASSAGQTDSPLHF
V: TRBV29-1; J: TRBJ1-1; CDR3: CSASGSTEAFF
V: TRBV10-3; J: TRBJ2-1; CDR3: CAISESASPANEQFF
V: TRBV10-2; J: TRBJ2-7; CDR3: CASREEAYPTYEQYF
V: TRBV24-1; J: TRBJ2-2; CDR3: CATSEDGSNTGELFF
V: TRBV6-2/TRBV6-3; J: TRBJ2-1; CDR3: CASSASPHPSNEQFF
V: TRBV5-5; J: TRBJ2-7; CDR3: CASSLDPGLNSYEQYF
V: TRBV29-1; J: TRBJ2-5; CDR3: CRAYAVVNRRPETQYF
V: TRBV7-9; J: TRBJ1-3; CDR3: CASSLDRDGGNTIYF
V: TRBV29-1; J: TRBJ2-7; CDR3: CSVVTDAALVGGEQYF
V: TRBV6-6; J: TRBJ2-7; CDR3: CASSYSTLALAYEQYF
V: TRBV7-9; J: TRBJ2-3; CDR3: CASSLEGGLTDTQYF
V: TRBV7-2; J: TRBJ1-1; CDR3: CASSLPQAIMNTEAFF
V: TRBV20-1; J: TRBJ2-5; CDR3: CSASGTGLRETQYF
V: TRBV25-1; J: TRBJ1-1; CDR3: CASSEYPVDTNTEAFF
V: TRBV29-1; J: TRBJ2-7; CDR3: CSVLGGRSYEQYF
V: TRBV10-3; J: TRBJ2-7; CDR3: CAAGQERPYEQYF
V: TRBV29-1; J: TRBJ2-7; CDR3: CSASTSGSYEQYF
V: TRBV3-1; J: TRBJ2-1; CDR3: CASSQETGDNEQFF
V: TRBV28; J: TRBJ2-5; CDR3: CATDQASETQYF
V: TRBV20-1; J: TRBJ2-1; CDR3: CSWLAGYNEQFF
V: TRBV6-4; J: TRBJ1-1; CDR3: CASSDSPDLKAFF
V: TRBV4-3; J: TRBJ1-1; CDR3: CASSGQGGMNTEAFF
V: TRBV10-3; J: TRBJ1-1; CDR3: CAISESEGVGAFF
V: TRBV15; J: TRBJ2-1; CDR3: CATSRDVNSHHEQFF
V: TRBV29-1; J: TRBJ1-1; CDR3: CSVVGAPMNTEAFF
V: TRBV10-3; J: TRBJ2-5; CDR3: CASTWEYQETQYF
V: TRBV14; J: TRBJ2-1; CDR3: CASSQGQDYNEQFF
V: TRBV24-1; J: TRBJ2-2; CDR3: CATSDLCQTYGTGELFF
V: TRBV30; J: TRBJ2-7; CDR3: CAWSPGAGYEQYF
V: TRBV20-1; J: TRBJ2-7; CDR3: CSARDPISFVRTYEQYF
V: TRBV20-1; J: TRBJ2-7; CDR3: CSARASGKGYEQYF
V: TRBV29-1; J: TRBJ2-1; CDR3: CSVGWSSSYNEQFF
V: TRBV7-2; J: TRBJ2-3; CDR3: CASSSVGDTQYF
V: TRBV29-1; J: TRBJ2-7; CDR3: CSAQDRGLYEQYF
V: TRBV20-1; J: TRBJ2-3; CDR3: CSARVGLAGELSTDTQYF
V: TRBV4-3; J: TRBJ2-1; CDR3: CASSQGAQGPYNEQFF
V: TRBV7-9; J: TRBJ1-1; CDR3: CASSLLAPPAYEAFF
V: TRBV29-1; J: TRBJ2-2; CDR3: CSAREGTGELFF
V: TRBV29-1; J: TRBJ2-4; CDR3: CSVEERESRNIQYF
V: TRBV29-1; J: TRBJ1-2; CDR3: CSVVTQRDGYTF
V: TRBV9; J: TRBJ2-7; CDR3: CASSGSSGSSYEQYF
V: TRBV28; J: TRBJ1-5; CDR3: CASSLVRNSNQPQHF
V: TRBV7-9; J: TRBJ2-5; CDR3: CASSLVGGSRHFQETQYF